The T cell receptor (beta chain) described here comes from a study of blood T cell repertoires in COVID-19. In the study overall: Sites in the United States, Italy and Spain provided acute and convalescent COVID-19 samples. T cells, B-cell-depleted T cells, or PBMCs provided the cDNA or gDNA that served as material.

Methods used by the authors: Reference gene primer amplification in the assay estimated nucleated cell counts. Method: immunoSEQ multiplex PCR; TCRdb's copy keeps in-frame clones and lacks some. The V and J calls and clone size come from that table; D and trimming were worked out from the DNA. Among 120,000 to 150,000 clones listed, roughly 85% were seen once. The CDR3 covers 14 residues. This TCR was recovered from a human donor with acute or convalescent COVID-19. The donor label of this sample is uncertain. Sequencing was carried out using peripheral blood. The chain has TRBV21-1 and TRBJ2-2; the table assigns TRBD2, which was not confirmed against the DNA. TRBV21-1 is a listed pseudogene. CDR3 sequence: CASSKELARRGAVF. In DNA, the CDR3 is TGTGCCAGCAGCAAAGAACTAGCGCGCCGGGGAGCTGTTTTT.